The 17 T cell receptor beta chains below come from one sample, sequenced in a study of blood T cell repertoires in COVID-19. Sequencing used immunoSEQ multiplex PCR; TCRdb keeps in-frame clones, though not all of them. The table shows about 140,000 clones, with around three quarters occurring only once. The sample comprised peripheral blood. All receptors come from a man at least 80 years old with acute or convalescent COVID-19.

A single count supports this clone. The genes are TRBV6-2 or TRBV6-3 and TRBJ2-7; possibly TRBD2 for D (5 bases). V was clipped by 4 bases and J by 11 bases, with 24 bases between them. Per germline, CDR1 MNHEY and CDR2 SVGEGT. The CDR3 extends over 15 amino acids. CDR3 nucleotide sequence: TGTGCCAGCAGTTCCCCGGCCAGCCCATTAGAGGGAAAGTACTTC. This sequence encodes CASSSPASPLEGKYF.

The V call is TRBV7-2, the J call TRBJ2-3; 7 bases align to TRBD2. Trimming removed 1 base from V and 3 bases from J; junction bases left unmatched: 7. CDR1 and CDR2 (germline): SGHTA, FQGNSA. The CDR3 has 16 amino acids. This CDR3 is CASSLVASGLTDTQYF. In nucleotides, the CDR3 is TGTGCCAGCAGCTTAGTAGCTAGCGGTTTAACAGATACGCAGTATTTT.

The CDR3 bases are TGTGCCAGCAGCCGAACAGGGAACTCTGGAAACACCATATATTTT. It yields the protein CASSRTGNSGNTIYF. The chain couples TRBV7-9 to TRBJ1-3; tentative D call: TRBD1 (6 bases). CDR1 and CDR2 from the germline V gene are SEHNR and FQNEAQ (reference sequence). V was trimmed by 5 bases and J by 0 bases, leaving 11 bases between them. The CDR3 consists of 15 residues.

V and J are TRBV4-2 and TRBJ1-6; D ambiguous. V lost 1 base to trimming and J lost 9 bases, with 7 bases between them. CDR1 is LGHNA, CDR2 YNFKEQ, per germline. The CDR3 contains 13 residues. CDR3: CASSQASVSPLHF. The DNA of the CDR3 is TGTGCCAGCAGCCAAGCATCAGTTTCACCCCTCCACTTT.

This chain connects TRBV11-2 to TRBJ1-2, with TRBD1 matching over 9 bases. With 5 bases clipped from V and 7 bases from J, the junction kept 5 bases outside the gene matches. This CDR3 contains 13 residues. The germline CDR1 and CDR2 sequences are SGHAT and FQNNGV. The CDR3 region has the DNA TGTGCCAGCAGCCCCGGACAGGGGACTGGCTACACCTTC. Its protein product is CASSPGQGTGYTF. Together with reference TRBV11-2 and TRBJ1-2, the CDR3 gives the full variable domain: EAGVAQSPRYKIIEKRQSVAFWCNPISGHATLYWYQQILGQGPKLLIQFQNNGVVDDSQLPKDRFSAERLKGVDSTLKIQPAKLEDSAVYLCASSPGQGTGYTFGSGTRLTVV.

CDR3 amino acids: CATSRDRGLNQPQHF. As DNA, the CDR3 is TGTGCCACCAGCAGAGATCGAGGTCTCAATCAGCCCCAGCATTTT. The chain joins TRBV15 to TRBJ1-5; D uncertain. The CDR3 totals 15 residues. Trimming took off 0 bases at V and 3 bases at J, with 9 bases between the two ends. The germline CDR1 and CDR2 sequences are LNHNV and YYDKDF (reference sequence).

The rearrangement joins TRBV7-2 to TRBJ2-3, with 7 positions matching TRBD2. CDR1 is SGHTA, CDR2 FQGNSA, per germline. The length of the CDR3 is 17 residues. V dropped 1 base and J dropped 4; count of bases not matched to a gene: 11. The CDR3 nucleotides are TGTGCCAGCAGCTTAGTCTCTCAGCGGGATCCCCCAGATACGCAGTATTTT. Its translation is CASSLVSQRDPPDTQYF.

The chain combines TRBV28 with TRBJ1-4; D is unresolved. Trimming left V 6 bases short and J 5 bases short, with 16 bases between. Germline CDR1 MDHEN, CDR2 SYDVKM. The CDR3 totals 15 residues. CDR3 nucleotides: TGTGCCAGCAGACAACCCCTCGTCCAGAATGAAAAACTGTTTTTT. It is translated as CASRQPLVQNEKLFF. Together with reference TRBV28 and TRBJ1-4, the CDR3 gives the full variable domain: DVKVTQSSRYLVKRTGEKVFLECVQDMDHENMFWYRQDPGLGLRLIYFSYDVKMKEKGDIPEGYSVSREKKERFSLILESASTNQTSMYLCASRQPLVQNEKLFFGSGTQLSVL.

This clone was picked up one time. The chain carries TRBV30 and TRBJ2-7; tentatively, D is TRBD1 (5 bases). The ends were cut back, 3 bases at V and 7 bases at J, with 13 bases in the middle. Germline V gives CDR1 GTSNPN, CDR2 SVGIG (reference sequence). The CDR3 sequence is 12 residues long. For the CDR3, the DNA is TGTGCCTGGAGCCCATGGGGCCCAGAGCAGTACTTC. It is translated as CAWSPWGPEQYF.

CDR3 coding DNA: TGTGCCAGCAGCCCCGGCCAAGGGGCGGAGACCCAGTACTTC. It specifies CASSPGQGAETQYF. V usage is TRBV7-7 and J usage is TRBJ2-5, with D maybe TRBD1 (5 bases). The ends were cut back, 5 bases at V and 5 bases at J, with 15 bases in the middle. CDR1 SSHAT and CDR2 FNYEAQ come from the germline V gene (reference sequence). The CDR3 contains 14 residues.

This rearrangement joins TRBV20-1 to TRBJ2-5; D gene ambiguous. V lost 3 bases and J lost 4, with 3 bases in between. Germline CDR1 and CDR2: DFQATT and SNEGSKA (reference sequence). This CDR3 has 10 amino acids. The CDR3 is CSARRETQYF. Written as DNA, the CDR3 is TGCAGTGCTAGGCGAGAGACCCAGTACTTC.

This chain uses TRBV7-2 with TRBJ2-1; possibly TRBD1 for D (6 bases). Trimming left V 1 base short and J 4 bases short, with 11 bases between. The CDR3 has 15 amino acids. Germline V gives CDR1 SGHTA, CDR2 FQGNSA. The CDR3 spells CASSLVVGTYNEQFF. The CDR3 DNA reads as TGTGCCAGCAGCTTAGTCGTGGGGACATACAATGAGCAGTTCTTC.

The V gene is TRBV5-1, the J gene TRBJ2-2, with 10 bases aligning to TRBD2. Trimming removed 5 bases from V and 0 bases from J; junction bases left unmatched: 7. CDR3 length: 17 residues. From germline, CDR1 is SGHRS and CDR2 YFSETQ. CDR3 in DNA: TGCGCCAGCAGGCTACTAGCGGGGACTTCGAACACCGGGGAGCTGTTTTTT. Protein: CASRLLAGTSNTGELFF.

The chain uses TRBV30 and TRBJ1-1; a possible D gene is TRBD1 (6 bases). The germline CDR1 and CDR2 sequences are GTSNPN and SVGIG (reference sequence). This CDR3 has 12 residues. Trimming pared 0 bases from V and 5 bases from J, leaving 7 bases between. CDR3 sequence (DNA): TGTGCCTGGAGTGTAGGGGGTACTGAAGCTTTCTTT. Translated, it gives CAWSVGGTEAFF.

This clone has only a few counts. The rearrangement joins TRBV21-1 to TRBJ2-3; the table's D call, TRBD2, was not checked against the DNA. TRBV21-1 is shown as a pseudogene. This CDR3 contains 13 residues. For the CDR3, the DNA is TGTGCCAGCAGCACCCCGCGGGCAGATACGCAGTATTTT. Its translation is CASSTPRADTQYF.

As regards this clone: The sample carries other DNA sequences with the same CDR3. The chain uses TRBV3-1 (or the pseudogene TRBV3-2) and TRBJ1-5, with a weak D call TRBD1 (5 bases). V was clipped by 4 bases and J by 0 bases, with 10 bases between them. From germline, CDR1 is LGHDT and CDR2 YNNKEL (reference sequence). The length of the CDR3 is 15 residues. CDR3 DNA sequence: TGTGCCAGCAGCCCCGACAGCTATAGCAATCAGCCCCAGCATTTT. The encoded protein is CASSPDSYSNQPQHF.

The chain links TRBV11-3 to TRBJ2-1; TRBD1 aligns across 11 bases. V was clipped by 5 bases and J by 15 bases; unmatched bases: 9. Germline CDR1 reads SGHNT; CDR2 reads YENEEA. The CDR3 extends over 13 amino acids. CDR3 coding DNA: TGTGCCAGCAGCCATGGGACAGGGGGGCCCTTGTTCTTC. Its protein is CASSHGTGGPLFF. Together with reference TRBV11-3 and TRBJ2-1, the CDR3 gives the full variable domain: EAGVVQSPRYKIIEKKQPVAFWCNPISGHNTLYWYLQNLGQGPELLIRYENEEAVDDSQLPKDRFSAERLKGVDSTLKIQPAELGDSAVYLCASSHGTGGPLFFGPGTRLTVL.